This paragraph reports one T cell receptor beta chain. The antigen remains unidentified. V lost 4 bases, J lost 4 bases, and 7 bases lay in between. The CDR3 totals 12 residues. Germline V gives CDR1 LNHDA, CDR2 SQIVND (reference sequence). The sample comes from a study of cytomegalovirus exposure and HLA in healthy donors. General study results and limits: Trimming of TCR beta V- and J-genes showed a link, identified in a later analysis, to a missense DCLRE1C variant.

The PCR contained 60 Vbeta and 13 Jbeta primers. TCRdb's copy holds only in-frame clones and misses some; the assay was immunoSEQ multiplex PCR. The data hold about 160,000 clones, with 75% to 80% observed a single time. Material for sequencing was PBMCs. This TCR came from a woman aged 50 to 60 in good health and CMV-seropositive. The chain couples TRBV19 to TRBJ1-2, with D hard to call. The CDR3 protein is CASSKDFYGYTF. For the CDR3, the DNA is TGTGCCAGTAGTAAGGACTTCTATGGCTACACCTTC. Supplemented by reference TRBV19 and TRBJ1-2, the full variable domain reads DGGITQSPKYLFRKEGQNVTLSCEQNLNHDAMYWYRQDPGQGLRLIYYSQIVNDFQKGDIAEGYSVSREKKESFPLTVTSAQKNPTAFYLCASSKDFYGYTFGSGTRLTVV.